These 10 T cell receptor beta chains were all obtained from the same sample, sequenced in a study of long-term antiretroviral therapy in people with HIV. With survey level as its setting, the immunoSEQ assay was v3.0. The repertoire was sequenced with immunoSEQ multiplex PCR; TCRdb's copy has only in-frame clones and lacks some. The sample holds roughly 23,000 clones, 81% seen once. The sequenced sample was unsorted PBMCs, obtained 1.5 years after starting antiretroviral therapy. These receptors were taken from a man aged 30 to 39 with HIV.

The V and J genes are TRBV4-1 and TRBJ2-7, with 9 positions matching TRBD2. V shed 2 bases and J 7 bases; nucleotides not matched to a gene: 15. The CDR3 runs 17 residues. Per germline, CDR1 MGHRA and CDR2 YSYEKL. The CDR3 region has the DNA TGCGCCAGCAGCCAACGAGGGGTACCGGGACTAGCTGGGGAGCAGTACTTC. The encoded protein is CASSQRGVPGLAGEQYF.

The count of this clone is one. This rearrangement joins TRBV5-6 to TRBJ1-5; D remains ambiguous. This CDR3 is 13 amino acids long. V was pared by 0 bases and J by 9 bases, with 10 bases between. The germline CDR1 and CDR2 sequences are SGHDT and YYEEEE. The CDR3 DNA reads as TGTGCCAGCAGCTTGGGCACTCCCGGGCCCCAGCATTTT. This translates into CASSLGTPGPQHF.

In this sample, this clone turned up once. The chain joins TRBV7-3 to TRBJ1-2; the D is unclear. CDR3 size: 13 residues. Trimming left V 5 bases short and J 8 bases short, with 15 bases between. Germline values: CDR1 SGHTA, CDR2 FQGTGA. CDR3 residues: CASSDPGRRGYTF. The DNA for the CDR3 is TGTGCCAGCAGCGACCCGGGCCGACGGGGCTACACCTTC.

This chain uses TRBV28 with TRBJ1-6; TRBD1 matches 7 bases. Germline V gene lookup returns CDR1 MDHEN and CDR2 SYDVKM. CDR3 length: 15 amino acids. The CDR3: CAHQGGRSYNSPLHF. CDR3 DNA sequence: TGTGCGCACCAGGGGGGCCGCTCCTATAATTCACCCCTCCACTTT.

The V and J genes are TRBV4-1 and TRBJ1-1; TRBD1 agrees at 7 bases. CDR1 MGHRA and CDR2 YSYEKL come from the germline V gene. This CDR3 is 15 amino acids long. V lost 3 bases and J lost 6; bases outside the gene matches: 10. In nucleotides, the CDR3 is TGCGCCAGCAGCCACCCGGACAGGCAAACATCTGAAGCTTTCTTT. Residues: CASSHPDRQTSEAFF.

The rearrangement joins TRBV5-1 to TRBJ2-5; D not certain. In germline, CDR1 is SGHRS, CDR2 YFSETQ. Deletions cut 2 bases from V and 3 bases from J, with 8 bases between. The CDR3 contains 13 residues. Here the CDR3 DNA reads TGCGCCAGCAGCTTTGGAGCGAAAGAGACCCAGTACTTC. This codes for CASSFGAKETQYF.

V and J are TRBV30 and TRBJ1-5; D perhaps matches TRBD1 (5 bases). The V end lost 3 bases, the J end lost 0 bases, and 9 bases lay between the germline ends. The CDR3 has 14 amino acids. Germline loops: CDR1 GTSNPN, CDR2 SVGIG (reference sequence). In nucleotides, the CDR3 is TGTGCCTGGAGCGGGACGTATAGCAATCAGCCCCAGCATTTT. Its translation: CAWSGTYSNQPQHF. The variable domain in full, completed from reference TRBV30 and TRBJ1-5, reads SQTIHQWPATLVQPVGSPLSLECTVEGTSNPNLYWYRQAAGRGLQLLFYSVGIGQISSEVPQNLSASRPQDRQFILSSKKLLLSDSGFYLCAWSGTYSNQPQHFGDGTRLSIL.

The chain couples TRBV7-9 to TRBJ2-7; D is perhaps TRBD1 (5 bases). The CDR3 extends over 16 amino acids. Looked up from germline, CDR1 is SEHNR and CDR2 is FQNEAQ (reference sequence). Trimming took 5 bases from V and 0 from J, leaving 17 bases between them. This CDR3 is CASSPDGALHSYEQYF. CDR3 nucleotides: TGTGCCAGCAGCCCCGATGGGGCACTCCACTCCTACGAGCAGTACTTC.

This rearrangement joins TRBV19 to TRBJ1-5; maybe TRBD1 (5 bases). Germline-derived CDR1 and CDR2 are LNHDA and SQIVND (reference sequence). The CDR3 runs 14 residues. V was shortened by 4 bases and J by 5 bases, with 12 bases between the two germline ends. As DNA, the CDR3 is TGTGCCAGTAGTAACAGGCTAGGGGATCAGCCCCAGCATTTT. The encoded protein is CASSNRLGDQPQHF.

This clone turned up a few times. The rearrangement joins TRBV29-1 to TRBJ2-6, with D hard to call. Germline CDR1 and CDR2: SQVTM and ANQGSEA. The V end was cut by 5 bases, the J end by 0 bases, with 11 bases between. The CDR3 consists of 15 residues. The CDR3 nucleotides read TGCAGCGTTTCCGACGGAAGCTCTGGGGCCAACGTCCTGACTTTC. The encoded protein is CSVSDGSSGANVLTF.